This T cell receptor beta chain is from a study of memory CD4+ T cells and cytomegalovirus serostatus. Study-level points and caveats: About two fifths of the roughly 160 known CMV-associated TCRbeta sequences appeared in CD4+ memory.

The count of this clone is one. Antigen specificity is unknown. Single viable CD3+CD4+CD8-CD45RO+ cells were sorted as the memory CD4+ T cells. Only in-frame clones appear in the TCRdb table, and some are missing; sequencing was by immunoSEQ multiplex PCR. The table has under 85,000 clones, just under 80% seen once. V gave up 6 bases and J gave up 1 base, with 3 bases separating them. The CDR3 is made up of 11 amino acids. The germline V gene has CDR1 ENHRY and CDR2 SYGVKD. This chain joins TRBV10-3 and TRBJ2-5; D not certain. The sequence was collected from an adult in good health and CMV-seropositive. The sample comprised memory CD4+ T cells from blood. Here the CDR3 reads CAIRGQETQYF. CDR3 coding DNA: TGTGCCATCAGGGGCCAAGAGACCCAGTACTTC.